A single TCR beta chain is shown here with its context. Per the study methods: By means of reference gene primer amplification, nucleated cell counts were estimated. Generated by immunoSEQ multiplex PCR, the TCRdb table keeps only in-frame clones and is missing some. The V and J calls and clone size are taken from that table; D and trimming were inferred from the DNA. The top ten clones hold around 19% of a sample with 35,000 to 55,000 clones, over 85% of them seen once. These data originate in a study of blood T cell repertoires in COVID-19. Study details: COVID-19 samples collected from the United States, Italy and Spain covered acute and convalescent phases. PBMCs, B-cell-depleted T cells, or T cells provided the cDNA or gDNA that made up the material.

Germline CDR1 is MDHEN and CDR2 is SYDVKM. The CDR3 is 13 residues long. V was clipped by 2 bases and J by 7 bases, with 11 bases between them. This receptor was obtained from a man between 65 and 79 years old with active COVID-19. Material for sequencing was peripheral blood. V gene TRBV28 combines with J gene TRBJ2-5; no clear D. The DNA for the CDR3 is TGTGCCAGCAGTTTAAGTACGCGAGCGACCCAGTACTTC. Translation gives CASSLSTRATQYF.